This record looks at one T cell receptor beta chain sequence and its context. The data stem from a study of blood T cell repertoires in COVID-19. On the study more broadly: Italy, Spain and the United States were the sources of the convalescent and acute COVID-19 samples. T cells, B-cell-depleted T cells, or PBMCs supplied cDNA or gDNA.

The V gene's germline CDR1 is SEHNR and CDR2 FQNEAQ (reference sequence). The CDR3 consists of 12 residues. V lost 5 bases and J 9 bases, leaving 10 bases between the germline ends. In the original analysis: Reference gene primer amplification in the assay estimated nucleated cell counts. The repertoire was sequenced with immunoSEQ multiplex PCR; TCRdb's copy has only in-frame clones and lacks some. V and J calls and clone size are as listed in that table; D and trimming were resolved from the DNA. Here the sample spans more than 55,000 clones, 80% to 95% being singletons. The clonotype was recovered from a man aged 50 or older with active COVID-19. This rearrangement joins TRBV7-9 to TRBJ2-2; D is undetermined. Source material: peripheral blood. The CDR3 protein is CASSALGRELFF. CDR3 DNA: TGTGCCAGCAGCGCCCTAGGCCGGGAGCTGTTTTTT.